This TCR beta chain appears in the sequencing data of a study of T cells after yellow fever vaccination. Notes on the study in general: Clonotypes shared by both compartments, CD4 and CD8, made up a small share.

MiXCR, applied by TCRdb to the 5' RACE reads, yields one record per CDR3 protein. The sample lists 620,000 or so distinct CDR3 sequences; roughly 17% were seen once. Concerning this clonotype itself: Its antigen is not identified.

Trimming removed 4 bases from V and 4 bases from J, with 14 bases in between. The CDR3 has 14 amino acids. Germline CDR1 reads LGHNA; CDR2 reads YSLEER. This clonotype originated in a man aged 18 to 29 who received the YFV17D yellow fever vaccine. The chain is built from TRBV4-3 and TRBJ2-7, with D possibly TRBD2 on 5 matching bases. Sample: PBMCs, taken less than 6 days after the first yellow fever vaccination. CDR3 sequence reads: CASSPSRGPYEQYF. CDR3 sequence (DNA): TGCGCCAGCAGCCCCTCTAGAGGGCCTTACGAGCAGTACTTC.